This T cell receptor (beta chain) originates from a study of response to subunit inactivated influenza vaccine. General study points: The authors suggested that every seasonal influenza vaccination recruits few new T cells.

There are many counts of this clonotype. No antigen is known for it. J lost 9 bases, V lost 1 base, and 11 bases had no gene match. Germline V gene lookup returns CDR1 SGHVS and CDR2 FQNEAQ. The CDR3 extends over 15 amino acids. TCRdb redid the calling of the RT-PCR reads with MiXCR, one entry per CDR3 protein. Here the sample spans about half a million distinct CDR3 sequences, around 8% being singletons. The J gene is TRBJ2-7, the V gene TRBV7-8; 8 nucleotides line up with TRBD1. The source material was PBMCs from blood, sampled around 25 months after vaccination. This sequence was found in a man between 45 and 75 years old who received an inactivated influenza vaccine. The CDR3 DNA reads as TGTGCCAGCAGCTTAGACCATGGACAGGGAGGAAGGCAGTACTTC. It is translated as CASSLDHGQGGRQYF.